This T cell receptor (beta chain) originates from a study of chemoradiotherapy in HPV16-positive cancers. Over chemoradiotherapy, repertoires were sampled more than once. The assay was immunoSEQ multiplex PCR, and TCRdb's table has in-frame clones only and misses some. In the table there are around 15,000 clones, 55% to 75% of which are singletons. The clonotype comes from a human donor with HPV-associated anogenital cancer. This material was obtained from a patient who underwent chemoradiotherapy.

The DNA for the CDR3 is TGTGCCAGCAGCTCTAACAGGGGGCGGGAAGCTTTCTTT. As protein: CASSSNRGREAFF. This chain uses TRBV7-2 with TRBJ1-1; TRBD1 matches at 9 bases. Germline assignment: CDR1 SGHTA and CDR2 FQGNSA. V dropped 4 bases and J dropped 8; count of bases not matched to a gene: 5. The CDR3 is 13 amino acids.